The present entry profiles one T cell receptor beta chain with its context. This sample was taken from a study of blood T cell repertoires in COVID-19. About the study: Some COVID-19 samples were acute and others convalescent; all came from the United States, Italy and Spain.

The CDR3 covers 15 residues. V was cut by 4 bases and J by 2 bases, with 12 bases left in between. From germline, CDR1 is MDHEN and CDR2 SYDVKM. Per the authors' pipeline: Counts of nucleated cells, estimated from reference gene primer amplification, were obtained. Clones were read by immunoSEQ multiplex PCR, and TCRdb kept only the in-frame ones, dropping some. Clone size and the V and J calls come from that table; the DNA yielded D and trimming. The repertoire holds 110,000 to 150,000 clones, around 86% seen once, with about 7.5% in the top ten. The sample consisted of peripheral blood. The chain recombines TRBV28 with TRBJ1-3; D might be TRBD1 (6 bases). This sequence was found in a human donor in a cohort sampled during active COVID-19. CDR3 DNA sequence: TGTGCCAGCAGTTCTCTCGCAGGGGCTGGAAACACCATATATTTT. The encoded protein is CASSSLAGAGNTIYF.